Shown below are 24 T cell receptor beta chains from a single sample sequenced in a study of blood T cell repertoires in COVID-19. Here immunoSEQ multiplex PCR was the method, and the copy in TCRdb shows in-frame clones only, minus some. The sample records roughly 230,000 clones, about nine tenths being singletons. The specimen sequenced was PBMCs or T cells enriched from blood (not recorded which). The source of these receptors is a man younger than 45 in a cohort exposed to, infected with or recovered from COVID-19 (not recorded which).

CDR3 protein: CASSPRTGNQPQHF. The DNA of the CDR3 is TGTGCCAGCAGCCCCAGGACAGGAAATCAGCCCCAGCATTTT. The chain employs TRBV11-2 and TRBJ1-5; the match to TRBD1 covers 7 bases. J gave up 4 bases and V 5 bases, and 5 bases lay outside the gene matches. Germline CDR1 is SGHAT and CDR2 is FQNNGV. The CDR3 runs 14 residues.

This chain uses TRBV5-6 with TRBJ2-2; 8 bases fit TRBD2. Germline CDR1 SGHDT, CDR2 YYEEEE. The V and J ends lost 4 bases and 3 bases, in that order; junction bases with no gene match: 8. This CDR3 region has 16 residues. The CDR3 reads CASSIPGLVDTGELFF. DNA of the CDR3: TGTGCCAGCAGCATTCCGGGACTAGTGGACACCGGGGAGCTGTTTTTT. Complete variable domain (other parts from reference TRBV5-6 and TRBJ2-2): DAGVTQSPTHLIKTRGQQVTLRCSPKSGHDTVSWYQQALGQGPQFIFQYYEEEERQRGNFPDRFSGHQFPNYSSELNVNALLLGDSALYLCASSIPGLVDTGELFFGEGSRLTVL.

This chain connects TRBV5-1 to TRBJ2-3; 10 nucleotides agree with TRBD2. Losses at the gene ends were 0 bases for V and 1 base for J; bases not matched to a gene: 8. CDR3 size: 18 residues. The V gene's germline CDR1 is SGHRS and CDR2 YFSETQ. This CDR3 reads CASSLELAGSLGTDTQYF. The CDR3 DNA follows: TGCGCCAGCAGCTTGGAACTAGCGGGATCCTTGGGCACAGATACGCAGTATTTT.

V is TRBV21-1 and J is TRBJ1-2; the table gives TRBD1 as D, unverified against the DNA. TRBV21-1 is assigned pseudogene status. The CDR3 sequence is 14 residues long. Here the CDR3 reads CASRAGTGGYGYTF. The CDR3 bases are TGTGCCAGCAGGGCCGGGACAGGGGGCTATGGCTACACCTTC.

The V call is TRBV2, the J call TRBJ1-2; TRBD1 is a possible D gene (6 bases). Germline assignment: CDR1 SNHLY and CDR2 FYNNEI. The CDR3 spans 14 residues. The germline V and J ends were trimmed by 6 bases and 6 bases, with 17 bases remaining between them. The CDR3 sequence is CASRPRTDLNGYTF. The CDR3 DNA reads TGTGCCAGCAGACCCAGGACAGACCTAAATGGCTACACCTTC.

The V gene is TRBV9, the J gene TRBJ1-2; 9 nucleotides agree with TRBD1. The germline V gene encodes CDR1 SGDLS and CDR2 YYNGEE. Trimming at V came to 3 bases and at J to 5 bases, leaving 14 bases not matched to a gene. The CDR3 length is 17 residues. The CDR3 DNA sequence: TGTGCCAGCAGCGAACGGGGGGGACAGGGTTTGGATTATGGCTACACCTTC. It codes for CASSERGGQGLDYGYTF.

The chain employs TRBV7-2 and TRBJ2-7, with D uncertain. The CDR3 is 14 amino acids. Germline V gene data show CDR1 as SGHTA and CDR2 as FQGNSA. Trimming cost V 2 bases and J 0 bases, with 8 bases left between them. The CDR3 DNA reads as TGTGCCAGCAGCTTACTTCCAGTCTCCTACGAGCAGTACTTC. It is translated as CASSLLPVSYEQYF.

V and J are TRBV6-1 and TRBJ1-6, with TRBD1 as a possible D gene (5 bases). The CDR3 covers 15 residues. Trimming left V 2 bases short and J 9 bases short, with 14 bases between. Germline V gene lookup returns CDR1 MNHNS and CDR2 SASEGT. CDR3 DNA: TGTGCCAGCAGTGAAATAGGGGTGCAAGGTTCACCCCTCCACTTT. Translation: CASSEIGVQGSPLHF.

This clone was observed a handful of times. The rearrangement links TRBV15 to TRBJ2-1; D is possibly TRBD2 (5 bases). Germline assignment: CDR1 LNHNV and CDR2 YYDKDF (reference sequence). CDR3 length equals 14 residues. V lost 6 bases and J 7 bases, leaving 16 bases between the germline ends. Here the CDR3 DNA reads TGTGCCACCAGGAGGGCCGCCACGGGAAATGAGCAGTTCTTC. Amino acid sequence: CATRRAATGNEQFF.

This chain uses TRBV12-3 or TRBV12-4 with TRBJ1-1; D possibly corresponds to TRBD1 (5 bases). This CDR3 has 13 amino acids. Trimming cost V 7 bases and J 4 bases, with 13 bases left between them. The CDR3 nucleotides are TGTGCCAGCACCCCGGGGGGTAGCACTGAAGCTTTCTTT. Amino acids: CASTPGGSTEAFF.

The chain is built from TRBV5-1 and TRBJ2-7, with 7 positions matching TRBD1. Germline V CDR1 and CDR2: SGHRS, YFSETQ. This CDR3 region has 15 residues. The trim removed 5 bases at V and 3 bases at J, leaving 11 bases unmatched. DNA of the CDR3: TGCGCCAGCAGTTTGAAACCGGGACAGATCTACGAGCAGTACTTC. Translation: CASSLKPGQIYEQYF. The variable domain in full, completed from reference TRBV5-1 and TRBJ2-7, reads KAGVTQTPRYLIKTRGQQVTLSCSPISGHRSVSWYQQTPGQGLQFLFEYFSETQRNKGNFPGRFSGRQFSNSRSEMNVSTLELGDSALYLCASSLKPGQIYEQYFGPGTRLTVT.

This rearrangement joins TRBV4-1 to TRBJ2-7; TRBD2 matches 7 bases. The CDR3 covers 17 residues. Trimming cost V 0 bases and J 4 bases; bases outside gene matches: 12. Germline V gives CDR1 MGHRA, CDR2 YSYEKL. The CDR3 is CASSQESFAGDVYEQYF. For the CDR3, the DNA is TGCGCCAGCAGCCAAGAGAGCTTCGCGGGAGACGTTTACGAGCAGTACTTC.

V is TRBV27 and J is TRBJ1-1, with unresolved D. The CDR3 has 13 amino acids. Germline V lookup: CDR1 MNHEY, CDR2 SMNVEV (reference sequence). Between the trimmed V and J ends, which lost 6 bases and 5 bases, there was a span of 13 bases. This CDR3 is CASSQSSGTEAFF. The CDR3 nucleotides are TGTGCCAGCAGCCAGAGCTCGGGGACTGAAGCTTTCTTT.

The CDR3 DNA follows: TGTGCCAGTAGTATAGCACAGGGGGATAAGCAGTACTTC. Amino acid sequence: CASSIAQGDKQYF. The genes are TRBV19 and TRBJ2-7; 8 bases line up with TRBD1. The trim removed 1 base at V and 8 bases at J, leaving 4 bases unmatched. The CDR3 totals 13 residues. CDR1 and CDR2 (germline): LNHDA, SQIVND (reference sequence). The variable domain in full, completed from reference TRBV19 and TRBJ2-7, reads DGGITQSPKYLFRKEGQNVTLSCEQNLNHDAMYWYRQDPGQGLRLIYYSQIVNDFQKGDIAEGYSVSREKKESFPLTVTSAQKNPTAFYLCASSIAQGDKQYFGPGTRLTVT.

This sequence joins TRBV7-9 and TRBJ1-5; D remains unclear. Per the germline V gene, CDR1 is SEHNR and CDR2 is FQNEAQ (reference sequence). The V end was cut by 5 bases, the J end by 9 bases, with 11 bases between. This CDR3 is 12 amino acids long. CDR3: CASSPLRGPQHF. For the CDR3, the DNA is TGTGCCAGCAGCCCCCTACGGGGGCCCCAGCATTTT.

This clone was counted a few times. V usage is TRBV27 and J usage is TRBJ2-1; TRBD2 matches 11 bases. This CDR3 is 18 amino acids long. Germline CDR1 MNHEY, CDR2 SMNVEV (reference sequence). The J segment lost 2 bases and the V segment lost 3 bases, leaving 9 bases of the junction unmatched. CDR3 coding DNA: TGTGCCAGCAGTTTCCTCGGACTAGCGGGCCTTCCCTACAATGAGCAGTTCTTC. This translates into CASSFLGLAGLPYNEQFF.

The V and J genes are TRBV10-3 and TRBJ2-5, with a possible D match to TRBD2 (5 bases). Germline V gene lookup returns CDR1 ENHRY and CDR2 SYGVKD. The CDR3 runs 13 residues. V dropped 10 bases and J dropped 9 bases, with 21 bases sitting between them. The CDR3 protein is CATAGIGPRPQYF. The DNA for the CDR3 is TGTGCCACCGCGGGTATCGGGCCACGGCCCCAGTACTTC.

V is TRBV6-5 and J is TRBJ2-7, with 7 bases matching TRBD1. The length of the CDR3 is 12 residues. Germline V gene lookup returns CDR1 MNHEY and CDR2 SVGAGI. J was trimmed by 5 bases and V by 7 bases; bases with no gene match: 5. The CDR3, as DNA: TGTGCCAGCACGGGACAGATCCACGAGCAGTACTTC. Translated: CASTGQIHEQYF.

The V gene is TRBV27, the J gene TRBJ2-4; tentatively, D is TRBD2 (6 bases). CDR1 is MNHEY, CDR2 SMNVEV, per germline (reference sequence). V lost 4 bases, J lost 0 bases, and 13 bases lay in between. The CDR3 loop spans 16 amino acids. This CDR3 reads CASSSIAVLAKNIQYF. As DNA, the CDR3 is TGTGCCAGCAGTTCCATAGCGGTCCTAGCCAAAAACATTCAGTACTTC.

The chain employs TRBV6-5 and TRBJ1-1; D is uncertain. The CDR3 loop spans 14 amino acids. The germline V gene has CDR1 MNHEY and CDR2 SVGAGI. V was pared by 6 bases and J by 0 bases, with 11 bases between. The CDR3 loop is CASRPPHLNTEAFF. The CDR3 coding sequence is TGTGCCAGCAGACCGCCACATTTGAACACTGAAGCTTTCTTT.

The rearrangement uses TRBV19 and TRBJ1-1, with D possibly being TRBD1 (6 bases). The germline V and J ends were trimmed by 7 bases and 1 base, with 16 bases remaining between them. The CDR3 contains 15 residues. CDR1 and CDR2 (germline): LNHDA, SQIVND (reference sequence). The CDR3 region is CASTDSPTGNTEAFF. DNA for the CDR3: TGTGCCAGTACGGACTCTCCGACAGGGAACACTGAAGCTTTCTTT.

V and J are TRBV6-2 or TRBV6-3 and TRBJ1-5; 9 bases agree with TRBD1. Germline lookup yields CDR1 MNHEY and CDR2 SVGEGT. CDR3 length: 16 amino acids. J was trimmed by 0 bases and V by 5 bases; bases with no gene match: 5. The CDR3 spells CASSPQDRGSNQPQHF. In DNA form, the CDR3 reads TGTGCCAGCAGTCCCCAGGACAGGGGTAGCAATCAGCCCCAGCATTTT.

The DNA of the CDR3 is TGTGCCAGCAGCCCCCCCGCGGGAGTGACCCAGTACTTC. Protein: CASSPPAGVTQYF. The chain couples TRBV11-3 to TRBJ2-5; the match to TRBD2 covers 7 bases. Unmatched junction bases numbered 7, after V lost 5 bases and J lost 7 bases. CDR1 and CDR2 from the germline V gene are SGHNT and YENEEA. The CDR3 length is 13 residues.

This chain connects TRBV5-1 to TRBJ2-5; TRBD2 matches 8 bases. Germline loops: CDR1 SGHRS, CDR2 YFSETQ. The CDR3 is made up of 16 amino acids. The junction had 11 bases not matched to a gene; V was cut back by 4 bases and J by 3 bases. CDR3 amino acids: CASSISPGTSKETQYF. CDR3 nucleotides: TGCGCCAGCAGCATATCACCCGGGACTAGTAAAGAGACCCAGTACTTC. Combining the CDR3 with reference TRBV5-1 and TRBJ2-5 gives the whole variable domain KAGVTQTPRYLIKTRGQQVTLSCSPISGHRSVSWYQQTPGQGLQFLFEYFSETQRNKGNFPGRFSGRQFSNSRSEMNVSTLELGDSALYLCASSISPGTSKETQYFGPGTRLLVL.